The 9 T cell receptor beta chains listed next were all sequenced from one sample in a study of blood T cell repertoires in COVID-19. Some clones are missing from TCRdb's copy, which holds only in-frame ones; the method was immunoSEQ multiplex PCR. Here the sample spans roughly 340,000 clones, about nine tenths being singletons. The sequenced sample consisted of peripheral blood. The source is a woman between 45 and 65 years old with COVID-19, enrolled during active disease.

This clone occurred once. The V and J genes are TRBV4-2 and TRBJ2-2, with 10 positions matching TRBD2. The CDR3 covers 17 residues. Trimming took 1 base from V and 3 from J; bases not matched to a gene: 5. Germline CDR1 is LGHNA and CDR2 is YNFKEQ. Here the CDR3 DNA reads TGTGCCAGCAGCCAAGGCCCCGGGACTAGCGACACCGGGGAGCTGTTTTTT. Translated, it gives CASSQGPGTSDTGELFF.

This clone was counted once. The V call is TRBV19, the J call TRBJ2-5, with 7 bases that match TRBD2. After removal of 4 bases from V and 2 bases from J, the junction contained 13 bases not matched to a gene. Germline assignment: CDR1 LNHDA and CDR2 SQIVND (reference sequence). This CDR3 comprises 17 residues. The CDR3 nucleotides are TGTGCCAGTAGTAGGAAAGGGATGGCGGGGGTTCAAGAGACCCAGTACTTC. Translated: CASSRKGMAGVQETQYF.

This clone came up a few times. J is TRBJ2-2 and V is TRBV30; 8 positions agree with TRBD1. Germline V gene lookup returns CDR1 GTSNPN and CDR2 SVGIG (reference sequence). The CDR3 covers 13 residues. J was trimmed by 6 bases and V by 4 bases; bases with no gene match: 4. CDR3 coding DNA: TGTGCCTGGATCGACAGGGGCCCCGGGGAGCTGTTTTTT. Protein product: CAWIDRGPGELFF.

The CDR3 sequence: CASRPTGGGTEAFF. The CDR3 region has the DNA TGTGCCAGCAGGCCTACAGGGGGCGGCACTGAAGCTTTCTTT. The rearrangement joins TRBV6-6 to TRBJ1-1, with 9 positions matching TRBD1. This CDR3 spans 14 amino acids. V shed 6 bases, J shed 4 bases, and the junction held 6 bases outside the gene matches. Germline lookup yields CDR1 MNHNY and CDR2 SVGAGI (reference sequence).

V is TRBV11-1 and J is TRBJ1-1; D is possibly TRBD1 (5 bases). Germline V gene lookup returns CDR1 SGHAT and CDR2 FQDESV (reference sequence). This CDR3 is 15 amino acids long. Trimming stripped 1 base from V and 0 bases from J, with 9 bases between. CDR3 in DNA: TGTGCCAGCAGCTTAGGCCTACAGGTGAACACTGAAGCTTTCTTT. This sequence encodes CASSLGLQVNTEAFF. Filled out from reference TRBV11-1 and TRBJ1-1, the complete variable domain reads EAEVAQSPRYKITEKSQAVAFWCDPISGHATLYWYRQILGQGPELLVQFQDESVVDDSQLPKDRFSAERLKGVDSTLKIQPAELGDSAMYLCASSLGLQVNTEAFFGQGTRLTVV.

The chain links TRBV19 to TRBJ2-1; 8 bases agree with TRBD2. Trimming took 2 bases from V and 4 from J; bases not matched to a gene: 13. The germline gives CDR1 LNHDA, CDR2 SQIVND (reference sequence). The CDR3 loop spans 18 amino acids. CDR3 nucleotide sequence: TGTGCCAGTAGTATAAAAACCTTATTAGCGGGAAGGTACAATGAGCAGTTCTTC. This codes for CASSIKTLLAGRYNEQFF.

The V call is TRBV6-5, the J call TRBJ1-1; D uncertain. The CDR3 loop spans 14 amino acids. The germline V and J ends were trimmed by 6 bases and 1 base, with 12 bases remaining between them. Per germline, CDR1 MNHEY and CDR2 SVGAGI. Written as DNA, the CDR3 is TGTGCCAGCAGGAGGATTGCCGGGAACACTGAAGCTTTCTTT. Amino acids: CASRRIAGNTEAFF.

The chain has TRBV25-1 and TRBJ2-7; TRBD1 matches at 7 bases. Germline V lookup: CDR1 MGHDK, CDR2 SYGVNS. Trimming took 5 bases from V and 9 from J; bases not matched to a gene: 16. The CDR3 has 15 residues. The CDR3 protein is CASSQRGTDHLGQYF. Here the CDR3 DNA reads TGTGCCAGCAGTCAGAGGGGGACAGACCACCTGGGGCAGTACTTC.

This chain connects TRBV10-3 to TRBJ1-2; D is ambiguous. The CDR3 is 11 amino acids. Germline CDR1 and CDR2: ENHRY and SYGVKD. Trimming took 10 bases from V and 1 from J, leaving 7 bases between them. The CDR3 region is CATGDNYGYTF. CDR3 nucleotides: TGTGCCACCGGGGATAACTATGGCTACACCTTC.